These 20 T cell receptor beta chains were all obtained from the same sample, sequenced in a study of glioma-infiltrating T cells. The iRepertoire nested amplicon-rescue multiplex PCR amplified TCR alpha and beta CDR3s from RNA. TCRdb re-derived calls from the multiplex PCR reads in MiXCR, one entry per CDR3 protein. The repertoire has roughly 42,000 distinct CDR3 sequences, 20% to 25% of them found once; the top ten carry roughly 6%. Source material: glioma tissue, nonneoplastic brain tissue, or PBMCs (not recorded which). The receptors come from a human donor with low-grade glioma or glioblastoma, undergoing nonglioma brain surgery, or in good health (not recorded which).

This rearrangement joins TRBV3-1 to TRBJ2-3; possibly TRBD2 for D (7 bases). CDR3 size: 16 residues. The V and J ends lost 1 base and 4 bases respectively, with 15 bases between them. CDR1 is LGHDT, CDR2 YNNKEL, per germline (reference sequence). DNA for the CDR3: TGTGCCAGCAGCCAAGTCGTGGGGGGGCCCTCAGATACGCAGTATTTT. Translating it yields CASSQVVGGPSDTQYF.

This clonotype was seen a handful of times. The CDR3: CASTTTGNTIYF. CDR3 nucleotide sequence: TGTGCCAGTACCACAACCGGAAACACCATATATTTT. The chain couples TRBV19 to TRBJ1-3; D is unclear. The CDR3 is 12 amino acids. Trimming cost V 7 bases and J 4 bases, with 8 bases left between them. CDR1 and CDR2 (germline): LNHDA, SQIVND (reference sequence).

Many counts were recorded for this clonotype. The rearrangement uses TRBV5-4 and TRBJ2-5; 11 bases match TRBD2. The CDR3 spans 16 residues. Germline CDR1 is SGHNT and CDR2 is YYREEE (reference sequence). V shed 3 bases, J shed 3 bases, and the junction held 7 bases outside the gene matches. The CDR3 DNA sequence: TGTGCCAGCAGCTCGTCTGGGACTAGCGGTAAAGAGACCCAGTACTTC. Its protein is CASSSSGTSGKETQYF.

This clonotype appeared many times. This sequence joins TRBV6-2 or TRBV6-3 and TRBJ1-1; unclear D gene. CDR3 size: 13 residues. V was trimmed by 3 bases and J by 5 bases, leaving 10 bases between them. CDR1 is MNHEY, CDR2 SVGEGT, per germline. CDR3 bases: TGTGCCAGCAGTTATACGCCTGGGACTGAAGCTTTCTTT. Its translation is CASSYTPGTEAFF.

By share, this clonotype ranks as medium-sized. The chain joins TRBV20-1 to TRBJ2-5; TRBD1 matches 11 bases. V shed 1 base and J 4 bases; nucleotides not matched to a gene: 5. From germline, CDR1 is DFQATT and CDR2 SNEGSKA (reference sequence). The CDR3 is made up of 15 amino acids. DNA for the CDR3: TGCAGTGCTAGAGCCGGACAGGGGGCCTCAGAGACCCAGTACTTC. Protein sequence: CSARAGQGASETQYF.

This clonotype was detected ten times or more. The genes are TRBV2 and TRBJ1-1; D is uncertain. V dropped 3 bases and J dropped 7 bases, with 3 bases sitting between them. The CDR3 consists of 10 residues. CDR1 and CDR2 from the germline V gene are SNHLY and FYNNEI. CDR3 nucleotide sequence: TGTGCCAGCAGTGACATTGAAGCTTTCTTT. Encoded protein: CASSDIEAFF.

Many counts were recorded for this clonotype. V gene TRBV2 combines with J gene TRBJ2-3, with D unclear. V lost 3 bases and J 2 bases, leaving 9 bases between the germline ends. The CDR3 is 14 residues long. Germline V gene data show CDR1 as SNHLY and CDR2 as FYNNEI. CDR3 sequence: CASSDQIPTDTQYF. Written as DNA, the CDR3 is TGTGCCAGCAGTGACCAGATTCCCACAGATACGCAGTATTTT. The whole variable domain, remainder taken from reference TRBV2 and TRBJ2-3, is EPEVTQTPSHQVTQMGQEVILRCVPISNHLYFYWYRQILGQKVEFLVSFYNNEISEKSEIFDDQFSVERPDGSNFTLKIRSTKLEDSAMYFCASSDQIPTDTQYFGPGTRLTVL.

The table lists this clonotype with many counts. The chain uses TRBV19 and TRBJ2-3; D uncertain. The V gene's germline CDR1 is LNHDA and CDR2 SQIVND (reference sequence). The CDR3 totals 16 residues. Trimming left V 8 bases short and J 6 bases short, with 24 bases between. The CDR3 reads CASASDQLKIPDTQYF. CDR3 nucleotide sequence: TGTGCCAGTGCTTCGGACCAGCTTAAGATTCCGGATACGCAGTATTTT. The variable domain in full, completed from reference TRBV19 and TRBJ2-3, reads DGGITQSPKYLFRKEGQNVTLSCEQNLNHDAMYWYRQDPGQGLRLIYYSQIVNDFQKGDIAEGYSVSREKKESFPLTVTSAQKNPTAFYLCASASDQLKIPDTQYFGPGTRLTVL.

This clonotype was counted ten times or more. The CDR3 DNA follows: TGTGCCAGCAGTGAGGGGACAGGGAATGAAAAACTGTTTTTT. Protein product: CASSEGTGNEKLFF. This chain links TRBV2 with TRBJ1-4, with 9 bases lining up with TRBD1. Germline CDR1 and CDR2: SNHLY and FYNNEI. The V gene end was trimmed by 3 bases and the J gene end by 5 bases; junction bases not matched to a gene: 1. The CDR3 is 14 residues long.

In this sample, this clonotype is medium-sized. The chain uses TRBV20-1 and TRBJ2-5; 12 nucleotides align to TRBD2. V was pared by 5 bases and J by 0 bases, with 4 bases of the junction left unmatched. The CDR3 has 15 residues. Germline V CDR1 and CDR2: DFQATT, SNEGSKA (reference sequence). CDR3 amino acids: CSAPGTSGHQETQYF. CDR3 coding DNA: TGCAGTGCTCCTGGGACTAGCGGGCACCAAGAGACCCAGTACTTC.

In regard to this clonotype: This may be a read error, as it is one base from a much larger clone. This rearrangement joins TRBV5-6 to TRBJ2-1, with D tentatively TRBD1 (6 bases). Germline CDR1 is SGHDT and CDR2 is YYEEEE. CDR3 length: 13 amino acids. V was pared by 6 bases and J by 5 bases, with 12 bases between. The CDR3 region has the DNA TGTGCCAGCACCGAGGACAGTAACAATGAGCAGTTCTTC. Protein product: CASTEDSNNEQFF.

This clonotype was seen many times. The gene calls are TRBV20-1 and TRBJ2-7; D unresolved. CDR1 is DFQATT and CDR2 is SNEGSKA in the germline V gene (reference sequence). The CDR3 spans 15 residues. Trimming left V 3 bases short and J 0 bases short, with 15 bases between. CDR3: CSARDVEAYSYEQYF. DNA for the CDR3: TGCAGTGCTAGGGACGTAGAGGCCTACTCCTACGAGCAGTACTTC.

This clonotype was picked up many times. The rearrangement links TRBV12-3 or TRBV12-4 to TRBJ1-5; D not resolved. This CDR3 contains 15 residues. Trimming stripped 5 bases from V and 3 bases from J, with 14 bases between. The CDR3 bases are TGTGCCAGCAGTCCCGATGGATTTTACAATCAGCCCCAGCATTTT. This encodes CASSPDGFYNQPQHF.

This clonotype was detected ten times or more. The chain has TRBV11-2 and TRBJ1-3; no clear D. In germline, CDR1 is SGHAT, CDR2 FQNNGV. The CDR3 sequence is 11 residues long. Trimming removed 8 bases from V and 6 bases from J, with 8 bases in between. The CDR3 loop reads CASFKTNTIYF. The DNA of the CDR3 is TGTGCCAGCTTCAAAACAAACACCATATATTTT.

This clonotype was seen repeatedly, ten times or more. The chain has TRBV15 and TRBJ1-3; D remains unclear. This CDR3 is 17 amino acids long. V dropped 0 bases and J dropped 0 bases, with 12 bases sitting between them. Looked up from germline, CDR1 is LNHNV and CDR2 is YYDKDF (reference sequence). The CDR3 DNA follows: TGTGCCACCAGCAGAGACCTGAGACTGTCCTCTGGAAACACCATATATTTT. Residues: CATSRDLRLSSGNTIYF.

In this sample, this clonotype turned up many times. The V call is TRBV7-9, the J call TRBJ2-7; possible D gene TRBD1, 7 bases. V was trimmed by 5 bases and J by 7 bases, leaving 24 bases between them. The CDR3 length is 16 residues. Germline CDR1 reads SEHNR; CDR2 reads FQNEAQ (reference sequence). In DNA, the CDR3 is TGTGCCAGCAGCCACTTGGTTGGAGGGGGCCTAGAGGAGCAGTACTTC. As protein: CASSHLVGGGLEEQYF. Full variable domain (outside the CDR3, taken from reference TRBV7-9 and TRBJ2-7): DTGVSQNPRHKITKRGQNVTFRCDPISEHNRLYWYRQTLGQGPEFLTYFQNEAQLEKSRLLSDRFSAERPKGSFSTLEIQRTEQGDSAMYLCASSHLVGGGLEEQYFGPGTRLTVT.

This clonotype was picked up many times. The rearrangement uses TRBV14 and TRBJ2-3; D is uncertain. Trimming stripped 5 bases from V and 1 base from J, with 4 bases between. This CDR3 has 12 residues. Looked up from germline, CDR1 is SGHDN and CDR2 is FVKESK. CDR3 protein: CASSFGTDTQYF. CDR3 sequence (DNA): TGTGCCAGCAGCTTTGGCACAGATACGCAGTATTTT.

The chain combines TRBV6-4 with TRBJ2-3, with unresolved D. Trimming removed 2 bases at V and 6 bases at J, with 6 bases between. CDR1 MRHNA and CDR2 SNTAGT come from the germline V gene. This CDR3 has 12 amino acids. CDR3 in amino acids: CASSDDADTQYF. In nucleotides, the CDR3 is TGTGCCAGCAGTGACGATGCGGATACGCAGTATTTT.

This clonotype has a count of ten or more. The CDR3 loop reads CASSPAGAKNIQYF. As DNA, the CDR3 is TGTGCCAGCAGCCCGGCCGGGGCCAAAAACATTCAGTACTTC. This chain connects TRBV7-9 to TRBJ2-4; unclear D gene. CDR1 and CDR2 from the germline V gene are SEHNR and FQNEAQ (reference sequence). The CDR3 spans 14 residues. V lost 5 bases and J 1 base, leaving 9 bases between the germline ends. The full variable domain, in which reference TRBV7-9 and TRBJ2-4 provide the parts outside the CDR3, is DTGVSQNPRHKITKRGQNVTFRCDPISEHNRLYWYRQTLGQGPEFLTYFQNEAQLEKSRLLSDRFSAERPKGSFSTLEIQRTEQGDSAMYLCASSPAGAKNIQYFGAGTRLSVL.

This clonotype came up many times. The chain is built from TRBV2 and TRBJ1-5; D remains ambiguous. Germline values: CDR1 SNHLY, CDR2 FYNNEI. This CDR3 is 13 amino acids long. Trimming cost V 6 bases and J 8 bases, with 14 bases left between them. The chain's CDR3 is CASSPPLGKPQHF. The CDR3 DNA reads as TGTGCCAGCAGCCCCCCACTGGGGAAGCCCCAGCATTTT.